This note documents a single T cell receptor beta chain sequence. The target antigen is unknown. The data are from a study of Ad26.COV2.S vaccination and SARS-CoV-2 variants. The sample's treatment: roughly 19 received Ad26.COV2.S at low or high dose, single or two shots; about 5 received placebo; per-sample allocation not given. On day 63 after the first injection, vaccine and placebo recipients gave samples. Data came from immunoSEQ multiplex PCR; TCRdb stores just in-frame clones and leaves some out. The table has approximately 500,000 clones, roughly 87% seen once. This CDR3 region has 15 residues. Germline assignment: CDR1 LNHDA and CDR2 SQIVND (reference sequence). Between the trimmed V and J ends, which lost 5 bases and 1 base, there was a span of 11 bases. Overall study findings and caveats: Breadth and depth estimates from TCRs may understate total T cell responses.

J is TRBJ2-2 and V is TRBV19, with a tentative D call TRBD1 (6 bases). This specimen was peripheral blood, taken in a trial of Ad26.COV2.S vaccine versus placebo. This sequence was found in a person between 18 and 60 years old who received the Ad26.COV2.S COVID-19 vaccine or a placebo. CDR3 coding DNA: TGTGCCAGTAGTGTCGGGACACGGAACACCGGGGAGCTGTTTTTT. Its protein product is CASSVGTRNTGELFF.